The sequence of this T cell receptor (beta chain) was determined in a study of blood T cell repertoires in COVID-19. Overall study context: There were acute and convalescent COVID-19 samples, and they came from the United States, Italy and Spain. T cells, B-cell-depleted T cells, or PBMCs provided the cDNA or gDNA that served as material.

Original data processing: How many nucleated cells were present was estimated from reference gene primer amplification. Clones were sequenced by immunoSEQ multiplex PCR, and TCRdb holds only the in-frame ones, with some missing. D and trimming come from the DNA, and the V and J calls and clone size come from that table. The data contain about 80,000 clones, roughly 82% of them singletons. The sequencing input was peripheral blood. The origin of this receptor is a human donor in a cohort sampled during active COVID-19.

The CDR3 DNA reads as TGTGCCAGCAGCTTAGGTAGCGGGGCCGTTGGGAATGAGCAGTTCTTC. Translated, it gives CASSLGSGAVGNEQFF. J is TRBJ2-1 and V is TRBV7-2, with 8 bases matching TRBD2. CDR3 length: 16 amino acids. V lost 1 base to trimming and J lost 7 bases; unmatched junction nucleotides: 9. The germline CDR1 and CDR2 sequences are SGHTA and FQGNSA.